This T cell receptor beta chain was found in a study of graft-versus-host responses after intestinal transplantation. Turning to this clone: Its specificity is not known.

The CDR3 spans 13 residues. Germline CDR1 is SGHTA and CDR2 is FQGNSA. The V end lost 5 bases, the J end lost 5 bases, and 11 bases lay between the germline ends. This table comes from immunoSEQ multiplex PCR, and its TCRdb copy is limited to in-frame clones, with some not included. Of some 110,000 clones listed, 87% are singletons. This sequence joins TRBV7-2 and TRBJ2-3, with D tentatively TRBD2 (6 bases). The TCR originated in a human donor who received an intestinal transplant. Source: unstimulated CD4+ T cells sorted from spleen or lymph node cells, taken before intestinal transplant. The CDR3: CASSGRLGDTQYF. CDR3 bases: TGTGCCAGCAGCGGGAGACTAGGAGATACGCAGTATTTT.